The entry below describes one T cell receptor beta chain. Its target is not known. Germline V gene sequence: CDR1 MNHNS, CDR2 SASEGT. The CDR3 has 12 residues. Trimming left V 7 bases short and J 7 bases short, with 13 bases between. The study treated chemo-refractory metastatic non-small-cell lung cancer patients with focal radiation plus ipilimumab CTLA-4 blockade. Clones were read by immunoSEQ multiplex PCR, and TCRdb kept only the in-frame ones, dropping some. Among about 24,000 clones listed, about 71% were seen once. This specimen belongs to a study of radiotherapy plus CTLA-4 blockade in lung cancer. In the study overall: Across the patients, objective responses occurred in 18%, and disease control in roughly 30%.

Study-wide points: Following radiotherapy plus ipilimumab, tumor-derived TCR clones expanded in the blood. The best prediction of response reportedly came from early blood T cell clone dynamics, with interferon-beta.

This TCR derives from a human donor with non-small cell lung cancer whose response to radiotherapy plus ipilimumab could not be evaluated. This specimen consisted of peripheral blood, obtained from a patient treated with radiotherapy plus ipilimumab. The rearrangement uses TRBV6-1 and TRBJ1-2; D possibly corresponds to TRBD1 (6 bases). This chain's CDR3 is CASNRGAGGYTF. DNA of the CDR3: TGTGCCAGCAATCGGGGGGCGGGTGGCTACACCTTC.